These 25 T cell receptor beta chains were all obtained from the same sample, sequenced in a study of cytomegalovirus exposure and HLA in healthy donors. The primer mix had 60 Vbeta and 13 Jbeta primers. The data were produced by immunoSEQ multiplex PCR, yet TCRdb's version contains in-frame clones alone and is incomplete. The table includes roughly 120,000 clones, more than 65% detected once. Sequenced: PBMCs. These receptors were taken from a human donor in good health.

The chain has TRBV6-5 and TRBJ2-2; no firm D call. The CDR3 has 13 residues. Deletions cut 6 bases from V and 5 bases from J, with 10 bases between. Germline loops: CDR1 MNHEY, CDR2 SVGAGI. The CDR3 sequence is CASSSGETGELFF. For the CDR3, the DNA is TGTGCCAGCAGCTCGGGTGAAACCGGGGAGCTGTTTTTT.

This chain connects TRBV7-8 to TRBJ2-7; 7 bases are shared with TRBD2. Germline loops: CDR1 SGHVS, CDR2 FQNEAQ. Losses at the gene ends were 5 bases for V and 4 bases for J; bases not matched to a gene: 11. The CDR3 is 15 amino acids. The CDR3 loop reads CASSPFGGSGYEQYF. The CDR3 nucleotides are TGTGCCAGCAGCCCCTTCGGGGGGTCTGGTTACGAGCAGTACTTC.

The chain carries TRBV27 and TRBJ2-7, with 9 positions matching TRBD2. Germline CDR1 is MNHEY and CDR2 is SMNVEV (reference sequence). V trimming: 7 bases; J trimming: 7 bases; junction bases outside the gene matches: 14. CDR3 length: 15 residues. The CDR3: CASKGGGGGGKEQYF. CDR3 coding DNA: TGTGCCAGCAAGGGAGGTGGCGGGGGGGGCAAGGAGCAGTACTTC.

This chain connects TRBV7-8 to TRBJ2-7; 9 bases are a match to TRBD1. The CDR3 has 14 amino acids. V lost 1 base and J lost 3; bases outside the gene matches: 1. CDR1 and CDR2 from the germline V gene are SGHVS and FQNEAQ. The CDR3 protein is CASSLGGQGYEQYF. The CDR3 coding sequence is TGTGCCAGCAGCTTAGGGGGACAGGGCTACGAGCAGTACTTC. Full variable domain (remainder filled in from reference TRBV7-8 and TRBJ2-7): GAGVSQSPRYKVAKRGQDVALRCDPISGHVSLFWYQQALGQGPEFLTYFQNEAQLDKSGLPSDRFFAERPEGSVSTLKIQRTQQEDSAVYLCASSLGGQGYEQYFGPGTRLTVT.

The V and J genes are TRBV9 and TRBJ2-3, with D unclear. Germline-derived CDR1 and CDR2 are SGDLS and YYNGEE. The CDR3 consists of 15 residues. V was shortened by 0 bases and J by 4 bases, with 12 bases between the two germline ends. CDR3 in DNA: TGTGCCAGCAGCGTAGGGAGTAGCTGGCCAGATACGCAGTATTTT. Amino acids: CASSVGSSWPDTQYF.

This clone was seen once. The chain uses TRBV25-1 and TRBJ1-6; D ambiguous. V was trimmed by 6 bases and J by 8 bases, leaving 8 bases between them. Germline V gives CDR1 MGHDK, CDR2 SYGVNS. The CDR3 totals 12 residues. The CDR3 here is CASRSADSPLHF. DNA of the CDR3: TGTGCCAGCAGGAGCGCGGATTCACCCCTCCACTTT. The complete variable domain, with remaining parts taken from reference TRBV25-1 and TRBJ1-6, reads EADIYQTPRYLVIGTGKKITLECSQTMGHDKMYWYQQDPGMELHLIHYSYGVNSTEKGDLSSESTVSRIRTEHFPLTLESARPSHTSQYLCASRSADSPLHFGNGTRLTVT.

The V and J genes are TRBV28 and TRBJ2-5; no clear D. CDR1 is MDHEN, CDR2 SYDVKM, per germline. Trimming took 3 bases from V and 4 from J, leaving 9 bases between them. This CDR3 region has 13 residues. CDR3: CASSFRAPETQYF. In nucleotides, the CDR3 is TGTGCCAGCAGTTTTAGAGCTCCAGAGACCCAGTACTTC. Full variable domain (remainder filled in from reference TRBV28 and TRBJ2-5): DVKVTQSSRYLVKRTGEKVFLECVQDMDHENMFWYRQDPGLGLRLIYFSYDVKMKEKGDIPEGYSVSREKKERFSLILESASTNQTSMYLCASSFRAPETQYFGPGTRLLVL.

J is TRBJ2-7 and V is TRBV6-5; D possibly corresponds to TRBD2 (6 bases). Germline CDR1 reads MNHEY; CDR2 reads SVGAGI. The CDR3 has 15 amino acids. Deletions cut 4 bases from V and 0 bases from J, with 13 bases between. The chain's CDR3 is CASSSRDFSSYEQYF. CDR3 in DNA: TGTGCCAGCAGTTCCCGGGACTTTAGCTCCTACGAGCAGTACTTC.

The J gene is TRBJ2-3, the V gene TRBV5-1, with 8 bases lining up with TRBD2. Germline CDR1 is SGHRS and CDR2 is YFSETQ. V trimming: 4 bases; J trimming: 0 bases; junction bases outside the gene matches: 7. The CDR3 loop spans 16 amino acids. The CDR3 is CASSKGLAGSTDTQYF. The CDR3 nucleotides read TGCGCCAGCAGCAAAGGACTAGCAGGGAGCACAGATACGCAGTATTTT.

This clone came up a few times. The J gene is TRBJ2-7, the V gene TRBV27; D perhaps matches TRBD1 (7 bases). CDR3 length: 16 residues. Trimming shortened V by 5 bases and J by 4 bases, and 21 bases separated the two germline ends. Germline values: CDR1 MNHEY, CDR2 SMNVEV (reference sequence). This CDR3 is CASSPARGELRYEQYF. CDR3 sequence (DNA): TGTGCCAGCAGTCCCGCCAGGGGGGAGTTGAGGTACGAGCAGTACTTC.

The V gene is TRBV19, the J gene TRBJ1-3; D may be TRBD1 (5 bases). V was pared by 9 bases and J by 0 bases, with 12 bases between. Germline CDR1 LNHDA, CDR2 SQIVND (reference sequence). This CDR3 is built from 14 residues. The CDR3 sequence: CASATGGSGNTIYF. The DNA of the CDR3 is TGTGCCAGCGCGACGGGGGGCTCTGGAAACACCATATATTTT.

The CDR3 sequence: CASTPGSGRNEQYF. For the CDR3, the DNA is TGTGCCAGCACCCCAGGCAGCGGGAGGAACGAGCAGTACTTC. This rearrangement joins TRBV9 to TRBJ2-7; 9 bases agree with TRBD2. Germline loops: CDR1 SGDLS, CDR2 YYNGEE. Trimming took 6 bases from V and 5 from J; bases not matched to a gene: 9. This CDR3 spans 14 amino acids.

The chain joins TRBV9 to TRBJ2-6, with D possibly being TRBD1 (6 bases). Germline V gene sequence: CDR1 SGDLS, CDR2 YYNGEE. The CDR3 contains 20 residues. Trimming pared 2 bases from V and 2 bases from J, leaving 23 bases between. The CDR3 region is CASSVGSGTPSAAGANVLTF. CDR3 bases: TGTGCCAGCAGCGTTGGTTCCGGGACACCATCGGCGGCTGGGGCCAACGTCCTGACTTTC.

With respect to this clone: At one end, the junction sequence differs from germline, possibly due to a read error. The chain uses TRBV30 and TRBJ2-7, with a possible D match to TRBD1 (5 bases). Germline V lookup: CDR1 GTSNPN, CDR2 SVGIG (reference sequence). The CDR3 runs 14 residues. CDR3 DNA: TGTGCCCGGAGTGTACAGGCCCCGGCTCACGAGCAGTACTTC. It is translated as CARSVQAPAHEQYF.

J is TRBJ2-7 and V is TRBV20-1; 7 positions agree with TRBD1. The CDR3 has 11 amino acids. Looked up from germline, CDR1 is DFQATT and CDR2 is SNEGSKA (reference sequence). Trimming took 5 bases from V and 4 from J; bases not matched to a gene: 2. The CDR3 coding sequence is TGCAGTGCTCACAGGGGTTACGAGCAGTACTTC. It is translated as CSAHRGYEQYF.

The chain couples TRBV7-8 to TRBJ1-3; 9 bases are shared with TRBD1. CDR1 and CDR2 from the germline V gene are SGHVS and FQNEAQ. This CDR3 comprises 15 residues. Trimming at V came to 5 bases and at J to 3 bases, leaving 5 bases not matched to a gene. The DNA for the CDR3 is TGTGCCAGCAGCCCACAGGGGGCAAATGGAAACACCATATATTTT. Translated: CASSPQGANGNTIYF.

Turning to this clone: Other nucleotide sequences in the sample specify the same CDR3. This chain joins TRBV7-8 and TRBJ2-1; D is undetermined. Trimming shortened V by 7 bases and J by 0 bases, and 10 bases separated the two germline ends. The CDR3 extends over 14 amino acids. Germline CDR1 SGHVS, CDR2 FQNEAQ. CDR3 loop: CASNLRSSYNEQFF. CDR3 in DNA: TGTGCCAGCAACCTTAGGAGCTCCTACAATGAGCAGTTCTTC.

CDR3 sequence reads: CSVGGKRGRETQYF. In DNA form, the CDR3 reads TGCAGCGTGGGGGGAAAAAGAGGGAGAGAGACCCAGTACTTC. This sequence joins TRBV29-1 and TRBJ2-5; a possible D gene is TRBD2 (6 bases). Trimming cost V 6 bases and J 4 bases, with 18 bases left between them. Germline V gene data show CDR1 as SQVTM and CDR2 as ANQGSEA. CDR3 length: 14 residues.

This clone was detected a few times. The J gene is TRBJ2-1, the V gene TRBV7-8; a weak D match, TRBD1 (5 bases). This CDR3 is 15 amino acids long. V shed 5 bases and J shed 8 bases, with 19 bases lying between them. Germline assignment: CDR1 SGHVS and CDR2 FQNEAQ. CDR3 nucleotide sequence: TGTGCCAGCAGCGAAACAGGTCTCCTTAGGGATGAGCAGTTCTTC. This gives the protein CASSETGLLRDEQFF.

The chain combines TRBV18 with TRBJ2-7, with 14 bases lining up with TRBD2. J lost 2 bases, V lost 1 base, and 10 bases had no gene match. The germline CDR1 and CDR2 sequences are KGHSH and LQKENI. The CDR3 covers 19 residues. The CDR3 nucleotides are TGTGCCAGCTCACCACTCGCCGGGACTAGCGGGAGAGGTGCCTACGAGCAGTACTTC. Translated, it gives CASSPLAGTSGRGAYEQYF.

Written as DNA, the CDR3 is TGTGCCAGCAGCTTGGGGCTAGCGGGCACCGGGGAGCTGTTTTTT. Protein sequence: CASSLGLAGTGELFF. The J gene is TRBJ2-2, the V gene TRBV7-2; 8 bases are a match to TRBD2. This CDR3 comprises 15 residues. Germline lookup yields CDR1 SGHTA and CDR2 FQGNSA. Trimming removed 3 bases from V and 4 bases from J; junction bases left unmatched: 4.

V is TRBV28 and J is TRBJ1-4; 8 bases are shared with TRBD1. V lost 4 bases and J lost 2; bases outside the gene matches: 0. Germline values: CDR1 MDHEN, CDR2 SYDVKM. The CDR3 has 14 residues. CDR3 residues: CASSYRGTNEKLFF. CDR3 in DNA: TGTGCCAGCAGTTACAGGGGGACTAATGAAAAACTGTTTTTT.

The rearrangement links TRBV9 to TRBJ2-1, with 10 bases lining up with TRBD2. J gave up 0 bases and V 3 bases, and 0 bases lay outside the gene matches. CDR1 and CDR2 (germline): SGDLS, YYNGEE. The CDR3 contains 15 residues. Here the CDR3 reads CASSASGSSYNEQFF. In nucleotides, the CDR3 is TGTGCCAGCAGCGCTAGCGGGAGCTCCTACAATGAGCAGTTCTTC.

The J gene is TRBJ1-4, the V gene TRBV6-5, with D perhaps TRBD1 (5 bases). Trimming took 3 bases from V and 7 from J, leaving 15 bases between them. Germline-derived CDR1 and CDR2 are MNHEY and SVGAGI. This CDR3 spans 15 amino acids. CDR3 DNA sequence: TGTGCCAGCAGTTATAGGAGGGGCCGGGGTGAAAAACTGTTTTTT. Its translation: CASSYRRGRGEKLFF.

This chain uses TRBV7-9 with TRBJ2-4, with 12 bases identical to TRBD2. The V gene end was trimmed by 1 base and the J gene end by 0 bases; junction bases not matched to a gene: 4. Germline CDR1 SEHNR, CDR2 FQNEAQ (reference sequence). The CDR3 length is 18 residues. In DNA, the CDR3 is TGTGCCAGCAGCTTAGTAGGGACTAGCGGGTTAGCCAAAAACATTCAGTACTTC. Translation gives CASSLVGTSGLAKNIQYF.